This section outlines one T cell receptor (beta chain) sequence together with its context. Its matching antigen is unknown. These data originate in a study of T cell repertoires in cytomegalovirus infection. Study at large: Both CMV infection and a matching HLA type were indicated by public TCR beta signatures.

Trimming removed 2 bases from V and 6 bases from J, with 13 bases in between. The CDR3 contains 14 residues. TCRdb re-called the reads through MiXCR, storing one row per CDR3 protein. The sample records approximately 500,000 distinct CDR3 sequences, around 10% being singletons. Study-wide findings and caveats: Summed frequency of shared TCR beta families picked out CMV carriers who also had the relevant HLA. In two of eight donors, the top clonotype was HLA-C-restricted CMV-specific.

The sequenced sample consisted of PBMCs. The chain links TRBV12-3 or TRBV12-4 to TRBJ2-5; D might be TRBD1 (5 bases). This TCR was sampled from a human donor in good health (CMV status not recorded). Some clones in this sample may be carry-over from other donors' samples. As DNA, the CDR3 is TGTGCCAGCAGTTTACAACGCCCAGGGCAGACCCAGTACTTC. It encodes CASSLQRPGQTQYF.